This T cell receptor beta chain was sequenced during a study of blood T cell repertoires in COVID-19. The wider study: Samples came from the United States, Italy and Spain, spanning acute and convalescent COVID-19.

Assay used: immunoSEQ multiplex PCR; TCRdb lists only in-frame clones, some missing. The data show 150,000 to 200,000 clones, approximately 91% seen once. The germline CDR1 and CDR2 sequences are MNHNS and SASEGT. This CDR3 has 16 residues. With 2 bases clipped from V and 7 bases from J, the junction kept 9 bases outside the gene matches. The chain employs TRBV6-1 and TRBJ1-5; 9 positions agree with TRBD1. Source material: peripheral blood. The source of this sequence is a man aged 18 to 35 with acute or convalescent COVID-19. CDR3 nucleotides: TGTGCCAGCAGTGAAATCCCCGGGACAGGGAACCAGCCCCAGCATTTT. Translated, it gives CASSEIPGTGNQPQHF.